This TCR beta chain stems from a study of OX40 agonist ivuxolimab in advanced cancers. Across the study: Patients received intravenous ivuxolimab every 2 weeks at 0.01 to 10 mg/kg. Findings and caveats of the study: Clonal expansion from baseline to week 6 occurred in both CD4+ and CD8+ T cells.

The data were produced by immunoSEQ multiplex PCR, yet TCRdb's version contains in-frame clones alone and is incomplete. The sample includes about 88,000 clones, 87% of them seen just once. Concerning this clone: Its antigen is still unknown.

Anyone with autoimmune disease history or systemic immunosuppression was excluded. On cycle 4 day 1 and cycle 7 day 1, as well as at baseline, blood was sampled. This CDR3 is 14 amino acids long. The V and J ends lost 4 bases and 7 bases, in that order; junction bases with no gene match: 7. Germline V CDR1 and CDR2: LNHDA, SQIVND (reference sequence). This sequence originates from an adult with an advanced solid tumor such as melanoma, head and neck, liver or kidney cancer. This chain joins TRBV19 and TRBJ1-5, with TRBD1 matching 7 bases. This specimen consisted of CD4+ or CD8+ T cells sorted from blood, obtained in a trial of the OX40 agonist ivuxolimab. The CDR3 sequence is CASSSPGGLQPQHF. CDR3 nucleotides: TGTGCCAGTAGTAGCCCAGGGGGGTTGCAGCCCCAGCATTTT.